This TCR beta chain was identified in a study of vaccination and CD4 T cells after COVID-19. The study sequenced cultured CD4+ T cell DNA using the Oncomine TCR Beta short-read assay. TCRdb fed the PCR reads into MiXCR, producing one record per CDR3 protein. The sample has some 14,000 distinct CDR3 sequences; 61% are singletons. Regarding this clonotype: No antigen is known for it.

Treatment in this sample: roughly 10-day PBMC culture with coronavirus spike peptide pools or control peptides (ViraFEST assay). Before TCRs were sequenced, ViraFEST expanded antigen-specific T cells with peptide pools. CDR1 MNHEY and CDR2 SMNVEV come from the germline V gene (reference sequence). Unmatched junction bases numbered 21, after V lost 5 bases and J lost 1 base. The CDR3 totals 23 residues. The specimen sequenced was CD4+ T cells from blood, cultured in vitro. This sequence originates from a human donor who had recovered from COVID-19. This rearrangement joins TRBV27 to TRBJ2-6; TRBD2 matches at 12 bases. The CDR3 is CASSQTGWRLAGGRSSGANVLTF. The CDR3 bases are TGTGCCAGCAGTCAGACAGGATGGAGGCTAGCGGGAGGGAGATCGTCTGGGGCCAACGTCCTGACTTTC.